This TCR beta chain was sequenced during a study of T-cell reconstitution after alpha-beta-depleted transplantation in children. Unique molecular identifiers were used in preparing the TCRbeta library. Each CDR3 protein gets one entry after TCRdb re-called the PCR reads with MiXCR. The profile shows over 100,000 distinct CDR3 sequences, roughly 7.1% of them singletons. CDR3 length: 16 amino acids. Unmatched junction bases numbered 6, after V lost 5 bases and J lost 3 bases. In germline, CDR1 is MNHNS, CDR2 SASEGT. The chain carries TRBV6-1 and TRBJ2-1; 11 bases line up with TRBD2. The sample here was PBMCs, taken before TCRalphabeta/CD19-depleted stem cell transplant. This receptor was identified in a boy aged 2 to 10 with acute lymphoblastic leukemia, due to receive a stem cell transplant. The chain's CDR3 is CASSPTGTSGYNEQFF. The CDR3 nucleotides are TGTGCCAGCAGTCCCACCGGGACTAGCGGCTACAATGAGCAGTTCTTC.